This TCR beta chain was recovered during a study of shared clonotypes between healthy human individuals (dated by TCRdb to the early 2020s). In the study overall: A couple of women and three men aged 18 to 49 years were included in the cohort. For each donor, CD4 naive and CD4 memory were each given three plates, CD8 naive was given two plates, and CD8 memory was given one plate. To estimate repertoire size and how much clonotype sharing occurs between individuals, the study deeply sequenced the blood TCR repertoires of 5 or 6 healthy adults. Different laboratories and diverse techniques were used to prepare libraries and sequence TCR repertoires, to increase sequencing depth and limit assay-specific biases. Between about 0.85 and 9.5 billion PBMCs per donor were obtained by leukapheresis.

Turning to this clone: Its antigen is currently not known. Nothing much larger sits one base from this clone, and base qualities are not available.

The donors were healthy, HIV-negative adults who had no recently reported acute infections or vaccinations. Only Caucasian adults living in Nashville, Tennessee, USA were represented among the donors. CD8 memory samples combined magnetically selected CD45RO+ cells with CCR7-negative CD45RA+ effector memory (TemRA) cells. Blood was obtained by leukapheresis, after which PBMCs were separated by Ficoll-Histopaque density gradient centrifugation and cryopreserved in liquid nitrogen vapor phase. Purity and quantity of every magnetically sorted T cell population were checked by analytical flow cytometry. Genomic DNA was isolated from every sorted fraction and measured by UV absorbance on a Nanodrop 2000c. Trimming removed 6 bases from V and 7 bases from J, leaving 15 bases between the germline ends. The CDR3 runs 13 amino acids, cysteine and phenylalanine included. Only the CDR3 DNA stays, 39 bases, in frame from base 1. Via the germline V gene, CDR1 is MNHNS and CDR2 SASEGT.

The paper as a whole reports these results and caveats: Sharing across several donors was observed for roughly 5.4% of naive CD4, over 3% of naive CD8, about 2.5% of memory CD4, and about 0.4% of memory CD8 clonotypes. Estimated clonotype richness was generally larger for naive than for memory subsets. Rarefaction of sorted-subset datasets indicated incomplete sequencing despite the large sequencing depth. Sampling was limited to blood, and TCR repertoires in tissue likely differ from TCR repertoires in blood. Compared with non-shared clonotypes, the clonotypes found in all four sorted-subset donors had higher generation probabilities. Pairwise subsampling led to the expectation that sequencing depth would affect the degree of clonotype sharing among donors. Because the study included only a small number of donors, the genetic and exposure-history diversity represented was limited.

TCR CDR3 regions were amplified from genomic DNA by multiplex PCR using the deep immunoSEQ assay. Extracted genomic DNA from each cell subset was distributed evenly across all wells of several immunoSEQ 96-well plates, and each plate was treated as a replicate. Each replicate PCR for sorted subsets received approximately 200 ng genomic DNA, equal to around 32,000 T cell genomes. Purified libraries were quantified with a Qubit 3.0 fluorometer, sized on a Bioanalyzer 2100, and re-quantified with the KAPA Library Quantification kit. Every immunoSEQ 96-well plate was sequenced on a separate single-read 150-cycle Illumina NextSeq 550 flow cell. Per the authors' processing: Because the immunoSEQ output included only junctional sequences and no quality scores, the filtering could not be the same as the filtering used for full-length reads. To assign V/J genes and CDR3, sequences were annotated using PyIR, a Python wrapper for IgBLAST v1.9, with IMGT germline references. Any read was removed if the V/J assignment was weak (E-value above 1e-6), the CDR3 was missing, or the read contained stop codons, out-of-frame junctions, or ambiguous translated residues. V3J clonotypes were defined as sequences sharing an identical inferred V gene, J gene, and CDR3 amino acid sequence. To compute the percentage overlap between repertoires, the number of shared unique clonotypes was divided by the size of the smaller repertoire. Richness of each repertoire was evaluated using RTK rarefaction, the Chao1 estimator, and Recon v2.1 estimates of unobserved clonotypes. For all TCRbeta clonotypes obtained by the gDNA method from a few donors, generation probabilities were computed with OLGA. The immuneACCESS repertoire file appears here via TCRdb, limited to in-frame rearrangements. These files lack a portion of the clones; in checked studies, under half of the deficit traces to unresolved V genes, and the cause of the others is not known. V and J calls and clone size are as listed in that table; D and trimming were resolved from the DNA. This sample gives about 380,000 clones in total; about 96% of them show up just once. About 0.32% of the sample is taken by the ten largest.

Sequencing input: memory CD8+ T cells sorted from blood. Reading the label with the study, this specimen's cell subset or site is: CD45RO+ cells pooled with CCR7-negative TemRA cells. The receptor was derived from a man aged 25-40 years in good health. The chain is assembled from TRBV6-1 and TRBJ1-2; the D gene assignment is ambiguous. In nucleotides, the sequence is TGTGCCAGCAGCCAAAGCGTGGGTTCTGGCTACACCTTC. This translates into CASSQSVGSGYTF.